Following are 26 T cell receptor beta chains from one sample sequenced in a study of identical twins. MiXCR, run by TCRdb on the 5' RACE reads, gives a single entry per CDR3 protein. The sample comprises 310,000 or so distinct CDR3 sequences, around 8.8% of which are singletons, and over 2% rests with the top ten. Another study also made use of these data, one on yellow fever vaccine responses in identical twins.

The source material was memory (CD45RO+) T cells sorted from blood. These receptors were taken from a young woman in good health.

The chain links TRBV14 to TRBJ2-2; TRBD2 matches 14 bases. Germline values: CDR1 SGHDN, CDR2 FVKESK. The CDR3 loop spans 17 amino acids. Trimming removed 5 bases from V and 2 bases from J; junction bases left unmatched: 4. In DNA form, the CDR3 reads TGTGCCAGCAGCTCGACTAGCGGGGGGGCTAACACCGGGGAGCTGTTTTTT. Its protein is CASSSTSGGANTGELFF.

This clonotype was counted many times. V usage is TRBV4-1 and J usage is TRBJ1-5, with D possibly matching TRBD1 (6 bases). The CDR3 sequence is 15 residues long. The germline V gene encodes CDR1 MGHRA and CDR2 YSYEKL. With 0 bases removed from V and 2 bases from J, the gap between germline ends came to 8 bases. The CDR3 here is CASSQDRQGNQPQHF. CDR3 bases: TGCGCCAGCAGCCAAGATAGACAGGGCAATCAGCCCCAGCATTTT.

This clonotype was observed at least ten times. The chain carries TRBV12-3 or TRBV12-4 and TRBJ2-1; TRBD2 matches at 8 bases. This CDR3 comprises 15 residues. Germline trimming cut 3 bases from V and 6 bases from J; bases unmatched to any gene: 7. The CDR3 bases are TGTGCCAGCAGTTTTGCGGGGGGCCTGGGCAATGAGCAGTTCTTC. It codes for CASSFAGGLGNEQFF.

This clonotype was seen at least ten times. The chain joins TRBV6-1 to TRBJ1-5; 8 nucleotides agree with TRBD1. Trimming took 8 bases from V and 2 from J; bases not matched to a gene: 8. There are 15 residues in the CDR3. Germline V lookup: CDR1 MNHNS, CDR2 SASEGT. The CDR3 region is CASWNPGQGNQPQHF. The CDR3 nucleotides read TGTGCCAGCTGGAATCCGGGACAGGGCAATCAGCCCCAGCATTTT.

This clonotype was seen more than once but under ten times. The chain combines TRBV11-2 with TRBJ2-5, with D tentatively TRBD1 or TRBD2 (5 bases each). Germline assignment: CDR1 SGHAT and CDR2 FQNNGV. The ends were cut back, 1 base at V and 1 base at J, with 16 bases in the middle. The CDR3 consists of 17 residues. The DNA of the CDR3 is TGTGCCAGCAGCTTAGCTTCGGGGTTAGGGACCCAAGAGACCCAGTACTTC. This gives the protein CASSLASGLGTQETQYF.

This clonotype was seen a handful of times. This chain uses TRBV28 with TRBJ1-2; perhaps TRBD1 as D (6 bases). V was clipped by 2 bases and J by 4 bases, with 14 bases between them. CDR3 length: 15 residues. CDR1 MDHEN and CDR2 SYDVKM come from the germline V gene. CDR3 sequence reads: CASSLEARGVYGYTF. CDR3 nucleotides: TGTGCCAGCAGTTTAGAGGCCAGGGGAGTCTATGGCTACACCTTC.

The chain combines TRBV3-1 with TRBJ1-2; TRBD1 agrees at 8 bases. The V gene's germline CDR1 is LGHDT and CDR2 YNNKEL (reference sequence). The V and J ends lost 3 bases and 7 bases, in that order; junction bases with no gene match: 10. The CDR3 is 15 residues long. The CDR3 DNA reads as TGTGCCAGCAGCCAGACCGCAGGGGGCGCTTCTGGCTACACCTTC. Translated, it gives CASSQTAGGASGYTF.

This clonotype was counted only a few times. The chain is built from TRBV20-1 and TRBJ2-7, with D unclear. The ends were cut back, 3 bases at V and 7 bases at J, with 19 bases in the middle. The CDR3 contains 14 residues. Germline values: CDR1 DFQATT, CDR2 SNEGSKA (reference sequence). This chain's CDR3 is CSASRAPSLGEQYF. The CDR3 DNA is TGCAGTGCTAGTCGGGCACCCTCTTTGGGGGAGCAGTACTTC.

Ten or more counts support this clonotype. This chain links TRBV15 with TRBJ2-1, with 7 bases matching TRBD1. V was clipped by 0 bases and J by 11 bases; unmatched bases: 19. CDR3 length: 18 residues. Germline CDR1 reads LNHNV; CDR2 reads YYDKDF (reference sequence). The CDR3 loop is CATSRDSQGERMWGKQFF. For the CDR3, the DNA is TGTGCCACCAGCAGAGATTCGCAGGGGGAACGAATGTGGGGCAAGCAGTTCTTC.

This clonotype was recorded many times. The chain links TRBV10-2 to TRBJ1-1; D is perhaps TRBD1 (5 bases). Germline CDR1 reads WSHSY; CDR2 reads SAAADI. The CDR3 is made up of 12 amino acids. Trimming took 6 bases from V and 3 from J, leaving 8 bases between them. CDR3 nucleotides: TGCGCCAGCAGACTGGGGGACACTGAAGCTTTCTTT. As protein: CASRLGDTEAFF.

This clonotype was counted only a few times. This chain joins TRBV2 and TRBJ1-6; TRBD1 aligns across 7 bases. CDR1 and CDR2 from the germline V gene are SNHLY and FYNNEI. CDR3 length: 14 residues. The junction had 9 bases not matched to a gene; V was cut back by 8 bases and J by 8 bases. The CDR3 nucleotides read TGTGCCAGCGCCCGGGACAGTGTGTATTCACCCCTCCACTTT. Protein: CASARDSVYSPLHF. Full variable domain (missing parts from reference TRBV2 and TRBJ1-6): EPEVTQTPSHQVTQMGQEVILRCVPISNHLYFYWYRQILGQKVEFLVSFYNNEISEKSEIFDDQFSVERPDGSNFTLKIRSTKLEDSAMYFCASARDSVYSPLHFGNGTRLTVT.

The chain is built from TRBV7-2 and TRBJ2-5; TRBD2 is a possible D gene (5 bases). CDR3 size: 13 residues. V was clipped by 4 bases and J by 6 bases, with 12 bases between them. The germline V gene has CDR1 SGHTA and CDR2 FQGNSA. CDR3 loop: CASSSAGLQTQYF. Here the CDR3 DNA reads TGTGCCAGCAGCTCCGCGGGTTTACAGACCCAGTACTTC.

A few counts support this clonotype. CDR3: CARRGFETRGADTQYF. CDR3 sequence (DNA): TGTGCCAGACGCGGATTTGAGACCCGGGGGGCAGATACGCAGTATTTT. The chain is built from TRBV12-3 or TRBV12-4 and TRBJ2-3; 7 nucleotides line up with TRBD2. CDR3 length equals 16 residues. Trimming at V came to 9 bases and at J to 4 bases, leaving 16 bases not matched to a gene.

This clonotype was seen more than once but under ten times. The chain is built from TRBV5-6 and TRBJ2-2, with no clear D. Germline V gene sequence: CDR1 SGHDT, CDR2 YYEEEE. V was clipped by 1 base and J by 1 base, with 11 bases between them. The CDR3 is 16 amino acids. The CDR3 bases are TGTGCCAGCAGCTTGTGGCACACCCAGAACACCGGGGAGCTGTTTTTT. Translating gives CASSLWHTQNTGELFF.

This clonotype was found a few times. The chain joins TRBV20-1 to TRBJ1-2; weak D call: TRBD1 (5 bases). The germline V gene encodes CDR1 DFQATT and CDR2 SNEGSKA (reference sequence). V gave up 5 bases and J gave up 12 bases, with 22 bases separating them. The CDR3 sequence is 13 residues long. The CDR3 here is CSAPRAIGLLHTF. DNA for the CDR3: TGCAGTGCTCCCAGGGCGATTGGGTTACTACACACCTTC.

This sequence joins TRBV7-2 and TRBJ1-6; D gene uncertain. Trimming pared 5 bases from V and 12 bases from J, leaving 14 bases between. CDR1 and CDR2 (germline): SGHTA, FQGNSA. This CDR3 region has 13 residues. CDR3 sequence reads: CASSLNNMGPLHF. CDR3 nucleotide sequence: TGTGCCAGCAGCCTCAACAACATGGGACCCCTCCACTTT. The full variable domain, rest sourced from reference TRBV7-2 and TRBJ1-6, is GAGVSQSPSNKVTEKGKDVELRCDPISGHTALYWYRQSLGQGLEFLIYFQGNSAPDKSGLPSDRFSAERTGGSVSTLTIQRTQQEDSAVYLCASSLNNMGPLHFGNGTRLTVT.

In this sample, this clonotype turned up a few times. The chain carries TRBV9 and TRBJ2-3; 9 nucleotides align to TRBD2. V lost 2 bases and J lost 5; bases outside the gene matches: 6. The CDR3 spans 15 residues. The germline V gene encodes CDR1 SGDLS and CDR2 YYNGEE. The CDR3 nucleotides read TGTGCCAGCAGCGTCTCCGCGGGAGGGGGAGATACGCAGTATTTT. It specifies CASSVSAGGGDTQYF.

Many counts were recorded for this clonotype. The chain links TRBV20-1 to TRBJ2-3; D possibly corresponds to TRBD2 (6 bases). Germline CDR1 DFQATT, CDR2 SNEGSKA (reference sequence). Trimming took 7 bases from V and 2 from J, leaving 16 bases between them. This CDR3 spans 14 amino acids. CDR3 amino acids: CSGPGLGNTDTQYF. In DNA form, the CDR3 reads TGCAGTGGTCCGGGACTTGGAAACACAGATACGCAGTATTTT.

This clonotype was seen only a few times. V and J are TRBV6-2 or TRBV6-3 and TRBJ2-5, with a tentative D call TRBD1 (6 bases). This CDR3 has 14 residues. Trimming took 2 bases from V and 5 from J, leaving 12 bases between them. Germline CDR1 MNHEY, CDR2 SVGEGT. The DNA for the CDR3 is TGTGCCAGCAGTTACACAGGGTATGTGGAGACCCAGTACTTC. Its protein is CASSYTGYVETQYF.

This clonotype was seen more than once but under ten times. The rearrangement joins TRBV27 to TRBJ2-3; a possible D gene is TRBD2 (5 bases). The CDR3 length is 13 residues. Trimming removed 6 bases at V and 3 bases at J, with 10 bases between. CDR1 and CDR2 from the germline V gene are MNHEY and SMNVEV (reference sequence). CDR3 sequence: CASSYRETDTQYF. CDR3 coding DNA: TGTGCCAGCAGCTATAGGGAGACAGATACGCAGTATTTT.

Many counts were recorded for this clonotype. CDR3 in DNA: TGCAGCACCCCGGGACAGGGGAACACTGAAGCTTTCTTT. Amino acids: CSTPGQGNTEAFF. This chain joins TRBV29-1 and TRBJ1-1; TRBD1 matches at 9 bases. V was clipped by 8 bases and J by 1 base; unmatched bases: 5. CDR1 is SQVTM and CDR2 is ANQGSEA in the germline V gene. The CDR3 sequence is 13 residues long.

This CDR3 is CASSYSFQGVSYNEQFF. The CDR3 bases are TGTGCCAGCAGTTACTCCTTTCAGGGGGTCTCCTACAATGAGCAGTTCTTC. The rearrangement joins TRBV6-5 to TRBJ2-1; 7 positions agree with TRBD1. Trimming at V came to 0 bases and at J to 0 bases, leaving 5 bases not matched to a gene. Germline values: CDR1 MNHEY, CDR2 SVGAGI. The CDR3 extends over 17 amino acids.

The chain carries TRBV20-1 and TRBJ2-6; unclear D gene. The ends were cut back, 0 bases at V and 2 bases at J, with 5 bases in the middle. The V gene's germline CDR1 is DFQATT and CDR2 SNEGSKA (reference sequence). The CDR3 covers 14 residues. The CDR3 coding sequence is TGCAGTGCTAGAGAAGGGACTGGGGCCAACGTCCTGACTTTC. It specifies CSAREGTGANVLTF.

The table lists this clonotype with a few counts. A much larger clone differs by one base, so this may be a read error. V is TRBV2 and J is TRBJ2-7; D is perhaps TRBD2 (5 bases). Germline values: CDR1 SNHLY, CDR2 FYNNEI. The CDR3 contains 13 residues. The ends were cut back, 5 bases at V and 2 bases at J, with 10 bases in the middle. In DNA, the CDR3 is TGTGCCAGCAGTTTCGACGGGGCCTACGAGCAGTACTTC. The encoded protein is CASSFDGAYEQYF.

This clonotype was observed at least ten times. The chain links TRBV7-9 to TRBJ1-2; no clear D gene. Trimming removed 5 bases from V and 2 bases from J, with 12 bases in between. The CDR3 is made up of 14 amino acids. The V gene's germline CDR1 is SEHNR and CDR2 FQNEAQ (reference sequence). The CDR3 DNA is TGTGCCAGCAGCCCTCCGGCGGGGAACTATGGCTACACCTTC. It yields the protein CASSPPAGNYGYTF.

The chain combines TRBV27 with TRBJ2-1; no clear D gene. Trimming pared 4 bases from V and 1 base from J, leaving 23 bases between. CDR3 length: 19 residues. Germline V gene data show CDR1 as MNHEY and CDR2 as SMNVEV (reference sequence). The CDR3 loop reads CASSSPQLIRVGSYNEQFF. The CDR3 nucleotides are TGTGCCAGCAGTTCCCCACAACTAATACGCGTGGGTTCCTACAATGAGCAGTTCTTC.